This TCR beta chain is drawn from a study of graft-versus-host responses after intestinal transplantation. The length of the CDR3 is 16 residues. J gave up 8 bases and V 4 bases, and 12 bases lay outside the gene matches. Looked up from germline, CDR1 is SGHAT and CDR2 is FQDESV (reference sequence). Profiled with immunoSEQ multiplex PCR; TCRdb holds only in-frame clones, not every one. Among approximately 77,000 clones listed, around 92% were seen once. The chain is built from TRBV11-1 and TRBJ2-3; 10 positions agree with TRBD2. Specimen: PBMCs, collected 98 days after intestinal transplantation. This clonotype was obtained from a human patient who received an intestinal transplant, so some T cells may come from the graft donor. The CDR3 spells CASSYGLAGVKVTQYF. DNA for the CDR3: TGTGCCAGCAGCTACGGGCTAGCGGGAGTAAAGGTTACGCAGTATTTT.